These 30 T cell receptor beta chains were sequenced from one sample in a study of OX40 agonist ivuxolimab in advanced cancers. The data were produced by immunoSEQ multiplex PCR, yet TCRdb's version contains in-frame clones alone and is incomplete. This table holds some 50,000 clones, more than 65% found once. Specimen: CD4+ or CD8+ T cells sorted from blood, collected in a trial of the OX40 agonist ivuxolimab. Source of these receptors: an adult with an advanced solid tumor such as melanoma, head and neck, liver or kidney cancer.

The CDR3 is CASSYSGSSYEQYF. Here the CDR3 DNA reads TGTGCTAGTAGTTACTCCGGGAGCTCCTACGAGCAGTACTTC. This chain joins TRBV12-5 and TRBJ2-7, with D possibly being TRBD2 (6 bases). The germline CDR1 and CDR2 sequences are LGHNT and FRNRAP. This CDR3 has 14 residues. V was pared by 8 bases and J by 0 bases, with 14 bases between.

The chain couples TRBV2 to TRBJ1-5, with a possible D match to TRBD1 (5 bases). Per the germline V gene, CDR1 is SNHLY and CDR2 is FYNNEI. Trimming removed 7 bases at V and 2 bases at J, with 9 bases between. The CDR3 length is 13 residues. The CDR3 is CASKGQGNQPQHF. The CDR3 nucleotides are TGTGCCAGCAAGGGGCAGGGCAATCAGCCCCAGCATTTT.

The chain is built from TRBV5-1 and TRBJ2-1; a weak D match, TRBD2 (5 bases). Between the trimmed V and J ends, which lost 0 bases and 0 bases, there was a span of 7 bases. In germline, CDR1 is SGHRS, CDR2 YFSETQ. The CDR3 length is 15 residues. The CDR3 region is CASSLGGSSYNEQFF. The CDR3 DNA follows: TGCGCCAGCAGCTTGGGTGGGAGCTCCTACAATGAGCAGTTCTTC.

CDR3 in amino acids: CASSATVEVAKNIQYF. The CDR3 DNA sequence: TGTGCCAGCAGTGCCACAGTCGAGGTAGCCAAAAACATTCAGTACTTC. The chain combines TRBV27 with TRBJ2-4, with D unresolved. This CDR3 comprises 16 residues. V was trimmed by 5 bases and J by 0 bases, leaving 14 bases between them. Germline CDR1 reads MNHEY; CDR2 reads SMNVEV (reference sequence).

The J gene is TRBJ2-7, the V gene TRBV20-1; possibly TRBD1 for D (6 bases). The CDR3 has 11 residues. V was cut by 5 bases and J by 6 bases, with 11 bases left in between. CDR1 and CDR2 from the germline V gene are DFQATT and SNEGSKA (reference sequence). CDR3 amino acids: CSAEGEREQYF. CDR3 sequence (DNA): TGCAGTGCTGAGGGGGAGCGCGAGCAGTACTTC.

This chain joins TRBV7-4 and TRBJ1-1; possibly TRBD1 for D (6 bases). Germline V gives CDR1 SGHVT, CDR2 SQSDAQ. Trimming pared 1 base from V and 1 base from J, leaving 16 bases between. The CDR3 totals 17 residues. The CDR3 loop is CASSLGFQGSGNTEAFF. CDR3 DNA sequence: TGTGCCAGCAGCTTAGGTTTCCAGGGGTCGGGGAACACTGAAGCTTTCTTT.

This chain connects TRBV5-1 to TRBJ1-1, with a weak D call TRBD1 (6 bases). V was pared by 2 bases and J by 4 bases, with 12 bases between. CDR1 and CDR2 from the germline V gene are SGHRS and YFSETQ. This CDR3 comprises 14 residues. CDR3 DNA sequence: TGCGCCAGCAGCTTCGGGCAGGGGATCACTGAAGCTTTCTTT. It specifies CASSFGQGITEAFF.

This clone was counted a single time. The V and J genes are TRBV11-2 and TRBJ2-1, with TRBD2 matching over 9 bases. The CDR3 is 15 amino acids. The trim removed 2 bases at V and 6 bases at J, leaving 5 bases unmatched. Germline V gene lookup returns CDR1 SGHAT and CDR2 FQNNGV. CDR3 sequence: CASSLRPSGANEQFF. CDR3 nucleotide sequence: TGTGCCAGCAGCTTAAGGCCTAGCGGGGCCAATGAGCAGTTCTTC.

This CDR3 is CASSLGYEQYF. In DNA, the CDR3 is TGCGCCAGCAGCTTGGGGTACGAGCAGTACTTC. The chain couples TRBV5-1 to TRBJ2-7, with D uncertain. Germline V lookup: CDR1 SGHRS, CDR2 YFSETQ. Trimming left V 0 bases short and J 4 bases short, with 2 bases between. This CDR3 has 11 amino acids.

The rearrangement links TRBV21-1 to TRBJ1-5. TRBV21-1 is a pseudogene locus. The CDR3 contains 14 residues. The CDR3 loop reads CASSNLAKNQPQHF. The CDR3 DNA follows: TGTGCCAGCAGCAACTTAGCAAAAAATCAGCCCCAGCATTTT.

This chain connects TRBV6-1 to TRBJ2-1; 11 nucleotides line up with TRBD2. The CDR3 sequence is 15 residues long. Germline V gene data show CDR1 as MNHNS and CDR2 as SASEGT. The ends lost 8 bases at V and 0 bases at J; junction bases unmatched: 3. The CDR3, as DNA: TGTGCCAGCGGACTAGCGGGCAACTCCTACAATGAGCAGTTCTTC. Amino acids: CASGLAGNSYNEQFF.

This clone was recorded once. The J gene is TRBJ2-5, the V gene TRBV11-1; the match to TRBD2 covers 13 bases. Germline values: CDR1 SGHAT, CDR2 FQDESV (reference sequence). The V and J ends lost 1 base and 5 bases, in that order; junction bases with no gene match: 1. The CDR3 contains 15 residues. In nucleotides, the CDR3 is TGTGCCAGCAGCTTAGGGACTAGCGGGAGCGAGACCCAGTACTTC. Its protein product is CASSLGTSGSETQYF.

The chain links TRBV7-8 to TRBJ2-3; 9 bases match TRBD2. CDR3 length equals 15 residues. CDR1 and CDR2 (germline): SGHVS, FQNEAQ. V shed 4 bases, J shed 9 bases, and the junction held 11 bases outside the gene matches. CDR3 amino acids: CASSSRGASGDTQYF. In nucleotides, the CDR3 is TGTGCCAGCAGCTCCCGAGGGGCTAGCGGGGACACGCAGTATTTT.

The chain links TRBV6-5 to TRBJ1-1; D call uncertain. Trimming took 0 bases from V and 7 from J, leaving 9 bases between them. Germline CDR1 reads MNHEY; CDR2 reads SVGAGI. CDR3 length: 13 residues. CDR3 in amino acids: CASSYSGRNEAFF. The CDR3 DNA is TGTGCCAGCAGTTACTCCGGAAGAAATGAAGCTTTCTTT.

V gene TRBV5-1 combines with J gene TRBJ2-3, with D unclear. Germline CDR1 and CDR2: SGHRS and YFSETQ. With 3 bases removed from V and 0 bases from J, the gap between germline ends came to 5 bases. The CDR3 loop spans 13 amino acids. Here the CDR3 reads CASSSSSTDTQYF. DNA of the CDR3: TGCGCCAGCAGCTCGTCCAGCACAGATACGCAGTATTTT.

In nucleotides, the CDR3 is TGTGCCAGCAGCAAGGGACATTCCTACGAGCAGTACTTC. Translated: CASSKGHSYEQYF. The rearrangement uses TRBV5-8 and TRBJ2-7, with TRBD1 as a possible D gene (6 bases). CDR1 SGHTS and CDR2 YDEGEE come from the germline V gene. Deletions cut 4 bases from V and 1 base from J, with 9 bases between. The CDR3 extends over 13 amino acids.

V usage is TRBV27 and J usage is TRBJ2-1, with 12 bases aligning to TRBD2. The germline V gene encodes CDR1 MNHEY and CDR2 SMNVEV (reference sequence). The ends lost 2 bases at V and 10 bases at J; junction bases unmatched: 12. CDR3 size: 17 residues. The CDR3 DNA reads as TGTGCCAGCAGTTTAATGGGGTGGGCCGGGACTAGCGGGGAGCAGTTCTTC. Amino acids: CASSLMGWAGTSGEQFF.

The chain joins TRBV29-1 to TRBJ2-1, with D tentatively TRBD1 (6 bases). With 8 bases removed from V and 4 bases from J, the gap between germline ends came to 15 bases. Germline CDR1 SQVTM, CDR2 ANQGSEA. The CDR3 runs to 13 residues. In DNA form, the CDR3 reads TGCAGCTCCCAACAGGGCACTTACAATGAGCAGTTCTTC. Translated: CSSQQGTYNEQFF.

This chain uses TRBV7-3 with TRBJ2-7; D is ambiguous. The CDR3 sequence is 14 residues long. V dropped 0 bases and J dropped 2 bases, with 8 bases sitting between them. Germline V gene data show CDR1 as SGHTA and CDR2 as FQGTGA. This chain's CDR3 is CASSLTGPPYEQYF. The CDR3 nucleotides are TGTGCCAGCAGCTTAACTGGCCCCCCCTACGAGCAGTACTTC.

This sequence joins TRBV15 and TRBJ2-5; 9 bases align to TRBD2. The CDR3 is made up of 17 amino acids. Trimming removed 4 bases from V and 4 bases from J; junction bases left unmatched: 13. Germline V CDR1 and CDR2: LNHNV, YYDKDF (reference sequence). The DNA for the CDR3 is TGTGCCACCAGCACCCGAGGCAGCGGGAGGATGAGAGAGACCCAGTACTTC. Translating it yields CATSTRGSGRMRETQYF.

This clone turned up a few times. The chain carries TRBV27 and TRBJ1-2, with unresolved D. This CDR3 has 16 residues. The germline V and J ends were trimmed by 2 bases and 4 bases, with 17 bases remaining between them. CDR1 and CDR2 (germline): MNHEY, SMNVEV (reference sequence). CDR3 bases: TGTGCCAGCAGTTTAAAATTCGCCGCTCTGGCCTATGGCTACACCTTC. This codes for CASSLKFAALAYGYTF.

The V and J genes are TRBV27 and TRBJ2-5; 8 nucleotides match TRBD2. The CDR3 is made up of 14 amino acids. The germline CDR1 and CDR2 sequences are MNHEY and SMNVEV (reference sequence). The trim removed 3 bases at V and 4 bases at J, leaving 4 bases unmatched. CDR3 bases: TGTGCCAGCAGTTTCGGGGGGGCCCGAGAGACCCAGTACTTC. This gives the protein CASSFGGARETQYF.

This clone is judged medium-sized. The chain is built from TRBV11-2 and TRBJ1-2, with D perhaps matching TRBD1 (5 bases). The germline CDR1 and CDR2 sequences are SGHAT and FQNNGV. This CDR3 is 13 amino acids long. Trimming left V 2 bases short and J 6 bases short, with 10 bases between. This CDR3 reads CASSLWSRDGYTF. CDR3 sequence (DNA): TGTGCCAGCAGCTTATGGTCCAGGGATGGCTACACCTTC.

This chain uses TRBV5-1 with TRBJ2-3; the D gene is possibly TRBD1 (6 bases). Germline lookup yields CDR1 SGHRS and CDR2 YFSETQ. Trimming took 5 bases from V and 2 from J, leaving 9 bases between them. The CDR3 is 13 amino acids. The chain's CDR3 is CASRRDTTDTQYF. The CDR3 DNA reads TGCGCCAGCAGACGGGACACCACAGATACGCAGTATTTT.

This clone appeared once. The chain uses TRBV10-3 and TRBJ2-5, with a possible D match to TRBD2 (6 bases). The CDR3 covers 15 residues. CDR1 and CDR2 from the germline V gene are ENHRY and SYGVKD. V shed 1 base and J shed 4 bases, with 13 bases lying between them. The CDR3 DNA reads TGTGCCATCAGTGAGTTCGCCCTGGGGGGAGAGACCCAGTACTTC. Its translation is CAISEFALGGETQYF.

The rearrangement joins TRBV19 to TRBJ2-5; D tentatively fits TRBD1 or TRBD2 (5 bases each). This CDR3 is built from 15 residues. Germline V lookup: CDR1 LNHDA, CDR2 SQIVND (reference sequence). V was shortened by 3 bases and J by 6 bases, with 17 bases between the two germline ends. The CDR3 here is CASSISGAGKKTQYF. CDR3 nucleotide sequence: TGTGCCAGTAGTATTTCCGGGGCAGGGAAAAAGACCCAGTACTTC.

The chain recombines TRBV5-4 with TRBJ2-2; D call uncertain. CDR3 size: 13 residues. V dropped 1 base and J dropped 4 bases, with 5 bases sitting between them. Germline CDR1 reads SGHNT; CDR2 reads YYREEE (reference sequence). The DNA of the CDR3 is TGTGCCAGCAGCTTGCCGGGCACCGGGGAGCTGTTTTTT. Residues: CASSLPGTGELFF.

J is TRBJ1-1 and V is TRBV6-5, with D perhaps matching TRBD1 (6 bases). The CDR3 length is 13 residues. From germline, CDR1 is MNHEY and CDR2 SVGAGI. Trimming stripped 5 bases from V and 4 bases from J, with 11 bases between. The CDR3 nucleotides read TGTGCCAGCAGTCCCCAGGGGATCACTGAAGCTTTCTTT. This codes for CASSPQGITEAFF.

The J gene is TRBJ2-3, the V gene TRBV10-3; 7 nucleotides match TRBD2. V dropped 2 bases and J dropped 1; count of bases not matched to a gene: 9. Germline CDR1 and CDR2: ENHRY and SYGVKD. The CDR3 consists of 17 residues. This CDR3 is CAISEGLTSGGTDTQYF. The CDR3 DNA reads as TGTGCCATCAGTGAGGGGCTTACGAGCGGGGGCACAGATACGCAGTATTTT.

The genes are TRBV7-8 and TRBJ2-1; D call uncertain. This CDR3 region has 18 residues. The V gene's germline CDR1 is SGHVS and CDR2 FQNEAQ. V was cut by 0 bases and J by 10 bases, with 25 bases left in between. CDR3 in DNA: TGTGCCAGCAGCTTAGCGGCCTCCGGGCTACTCCTGAGAGGAGAGCAGTTCTTC. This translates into CASSLAASGLLLRGEQFF.